The sequence of this T cell receptor (beta chain) was determined in a study of OX40 agonist ivuxolimab in advanced cancers. Points from the study as a whole: Antigen specificity was not determined for the expanded peripheral T cells.

About this clone: Its antigen is undetermined.

The CDR3 loop spans 16 amino acids. V was clipped by 7 bases and J by 4 bases, with 23 bases between them. Germline CDR1 SGHAT, CDR2 FQNNGV. Some clones are missing from TCRdb's copy, which holds only in-frame ones; the method was immunoSEQ multiplex PCR. This table holds more than 65,000 clones, about 81% found once. V is TRBV11-2 and J is TRBJ2-7; tentatively, D is TRBD2 (6 bases). The sequencing used CD4+ or CD8+ T cells sorted from blood, collected in a trial of the OX40 agonist ivuxolimab. This clonotype was obtained from an adult with an advanced solid tumor such as melanoma, head and neck, liver or kidney cancer. The CDR3 protein is CASTSSSDYRQYEQYF. The CDR3, as DNA: TGTGCCAGCACCTCGTCGTCGGACTACCGCCAGTACGAGCAGTACTTC.